Below are 14 T cell receptor beta chains sequenced from a single sample in a study of blood T cells in healthy people across ages. Alongside a J-beta primer mix, a sample-barcoded 5' primer served in a second PCR lasting about 7 to 12 cycles. Each CDR3 protein gets one entry after TCRdb re-called the 5' RACE reads with MiXCR. The top ten hold roughly 10% of the sample, which has 800,000 to 950,000 distinct CDR3 sequences, about 27% seen once. These data also formed part of another study, on T cells of mothers and their children.

Source material: blood. These receptors all come from a woman between 40 and 55 years old in good health.

This clonotype was recorded many times. The CDR3 DNA sequence: TGTGCCAGCAGTGATCCCGGGACAGGGGCCTACGAGCAGTACTTC. It yields the protein CASSDPGTGAYEQYF. The chain employs TRBV25-1 and TRBJ2-7, with 10 bases that match TRBD1. CDR1 and CDR2 (germline): MGHDK, SYGVNS. The CDR3 is made up of 15 amino acids. With V trimmed by 3 bases and J by 2 bases, 4 bases remained unmatched.

This clonotype was counted only a few times. The V call is TRBV12-3 or TRBV12-4, the J call TRBJ2-3, with D maybe TRBD1 (6 bases). The CDR3 extends over 15 amino acids. The germline V and J ends were trimmed by 6 bases and 2 bases, with 15 bases remaining between them. CDR3 residues: CASRSQGVDTDTQYF. For the CDR3, the DNA is TGTGCCAGCAGATCACAGGGTGTTGACACAGATACGCAGTATTTT.

This clonotype has a count of ten or more. This sequence joins TRBV5-1 and TRBJ2-6; D may be TRBD1 (5 bases). V lost 4 bases and J lost 1, with 9 bases in between. Germline V gives CDR1 SGHRS, CDR2 YFSETQ. This CDR3 is built from 15 residues. The CDR3: CASSATVSGANVLTF. CDR3 bases: TGCGCCAGCAGCGCGACAGTTTCTGGGGCCAACGTCCTGACTTTC.

Regarding this clonotype: The junction shows a germline mismatch at one end, possibly a read error. The chain couples TRBV3-1 to TRBJ2-5; a possible D gene is TRBD1 (5 bases). The CDR3 totals 12 residues. From germline, CDR1 is LGHDT and CDR2 YNNKEL (reference sequence). The CDR3 loop is CSSSQQEETQYF. The CDR3 bases are TGTTCCAGCAGCCAACAGGAAGAGACCCAGTACTTC.

This clonotype has only a few counts. The chain couples TRBV29-1 to TRBJ1-1; D gene ambiguous. CDR3 length: 14 amino acids. In germline, CDR1 is SQVTM, CDR2 ANQGSEA. V lost 2 bases to trimming and J lost 2 bases, with 12 bases between them. The CDR3 region is CSVEPPARNTEAFF. As DNA, the CDR3 is TGCAGCGTTGAACCCCCAGCTAGAAACACTGAAGCTTTCTTT. The full variable domain, completed using reference TRBV29-1 and TRBJ1-1, is SAVISQKPSRDICQRGTSLTIQCQVDSQVTMMFWYRQQPGQSLTLIATANQGSEATYESGFVIDKFPISRPNLTFSTLTVSNMSPEDSSIYLCSVEPPARNTEAFFGQGTRLTVV.

This clonotype was seen ten or more times. The chain employs TRBV28 and TRBJ1-2, with a possible D match to TRBD1 (6 bases). The germline V gene has CDR1 MDHEN and CDR2 SYDVKM. CDR3 length: 14 residues. V dropped 7 bases and J dropped 2 bases, with 14 bases sitting between them. This chain's CDR3 is CASTPGATNYGYTF. The CDR3 DNA sequence: TGTGCCAGCACCCCAGGGGCTACCAACTATGGCTACACCTTC.

This clonotype was detected a few times. This chain joins TRBV12-3 or TRBV12-4 and TRBJ2-5; no firm D call. Trimming left V 3 bases short and J 2 bases short, with 10 bases between. The CDR3 covers 14 residues. This CDR3 reads CASSLAQQQETQYF. The CDR3 DNA follows: TGTGCCAGCAGTTTGGCGCAGCAACAAGAGACCCAGTACTTC.

This clonotype appeared a few times. The V and J genes are TRBV6-5 and TRBJ1-2, with no clear D. Looked up from germline, CDR1 is MNHEY and CDR2 is SVGAGI. CDR3 size: 13 residues. Trimming took 11 bases from V and 2 from J, leaving 15 bases between them. In nucleotides, the CDR3 is TGTGCCGTGAGGGTCGGCAGCAACTATGGCTACACCTTC. It encodes CAVRVGSNYGYTF.

V is TRBV19 and J is TRBJ2-7, with D tentatively TRBD2 (5 bases). CDR3 length: 13 residues. Looked up from germline, CDR1 is LNHDA and CDR2 is SQIVND (reference sequence). With 5 bases removed from V and 2 bases from J, the gap between germline ends came to 10 bases. The CDR3 here is CASSAEGAYEQYF. In DNA form, the CDR3 reads TGTGCCAGTAGTGCCGAGGGAGCCTACGAGCAGTACTTC.

This clonotype was counted only a few times. The chain has TRBV4-3 and TRBJ2-3; D is possibly TRBD2 (6 bases). Trimming removed 0 bases at V and 0 bases at J, with 16 bases between. Germline V gene sequence: CDR1 LGHNA, CDR2 YSLEER. The CDR3 totals 18 residues. In DNA, the CDR3 is TGCGCCAGCAGCCAAGATATAGGAGGGGCCGGTAGCACAGATACGCAGTATTTT. This gives the protein CASSQDIGGAGSTDTQYF.

This clonotype was counted between two and nine times. The V call is TRBV7-2, the J call TRBJ1-1; D is uncertain. Between the trimmed V and J ends, which lost 1 base and 0 bases, there was a span of 15 bases. Germline V gene sequence: CDR1 SGHTA, CDR2 FQGNSA. The CDR3 has 17 amino acids. The CDR3 coding sequence is TGTGCCAGCAGCTTAGAGCTTCGGCCAGCGTTGAACACTGAAGCTTTCTTT. It encodes CASSLELRPALNTEAFF.

As for this clonotype: One end of the junction does not line up with germline, which may come from a read error. This chain joins TRBV6-2 or TRBV6-3 and TRBJ2-7; 7 bases are a match to TRBD1. The germline CDR1 and CDR2 sequences are MNHEY and SVGEGT. The CDR3 sequence is 14 residues long. The CDR3 DNA sequence: TGTGCCGGCAGTTACTTGGGACAGACCTGCGAGCAGTACTTC. Protein sequence: CAGSYLGQTCEQYF.

This clonotype was detected ten times or more. The CDR3 is CASMGGGSYNEQFF. DNA of the CDR3: TGTGCCAGCATGGGGGGGGGCTCCTACAATGAGCAGTTCTTC. The V and J genes are TRBV6-1 and TRBJ2-1, with 7 bases aligning to TRBD2. The CDR3 extends over 14 amino acids. Trimming at V came to 7 bases and at J to 0 bases, leaving 3 bases not matched to a gene. The germline V gene has CDR1 MNHNS and CDR2 SASEGT.

Of note for this clonotype: A much larger clone sits a single nucleotide away, making a read error possible. This chain joins TRBV5-5 and TRBJ2-7; unclear D gene. This CDR3 spans 14 amino acids. Germline V lookup: CDR1 SGHKS, CDR2 YYEKEE (reference sequence). The CDR3 DNA follows: TGTCCCAGCAGCGCCTCGCTAGTGCCCTACGAGCAGTACTTC. This gives the protein CPSSASLVPYEQYF.